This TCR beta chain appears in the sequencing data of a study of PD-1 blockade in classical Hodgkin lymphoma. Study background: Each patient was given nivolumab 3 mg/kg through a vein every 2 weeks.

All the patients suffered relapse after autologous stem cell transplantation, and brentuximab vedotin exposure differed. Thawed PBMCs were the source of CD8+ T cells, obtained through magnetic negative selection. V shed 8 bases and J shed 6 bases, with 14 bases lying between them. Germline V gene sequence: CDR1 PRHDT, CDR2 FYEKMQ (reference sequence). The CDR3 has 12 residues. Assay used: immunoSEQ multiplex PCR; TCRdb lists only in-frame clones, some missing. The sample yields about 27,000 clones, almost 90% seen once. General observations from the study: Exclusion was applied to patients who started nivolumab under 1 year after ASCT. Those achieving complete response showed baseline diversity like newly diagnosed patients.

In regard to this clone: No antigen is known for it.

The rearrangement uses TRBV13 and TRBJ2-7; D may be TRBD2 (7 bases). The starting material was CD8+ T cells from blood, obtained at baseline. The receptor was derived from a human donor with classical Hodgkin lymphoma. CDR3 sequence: CASGGARSEQYF. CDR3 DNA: TGTGCCAGCGGGGGGGCGCGATCCGAGCAGTACTTC.